This T cell receptor (beta chain) was documented in a study of a mutant IDH1 vaccine in newly diagnosed glioma. Time point described: week 11, during vaccination. Mutant IDH1 20-mer peptide, at 300 ug, made up each vaccine dose, with topical imiquimod. Donors' newly diagnosed IDH1-mutant WHO grade 3 or 4 astrocytomas lacked nuclear ATRX. Produced via immunoSEQ multiplex PCR; TCRdb's table is partial and in-frame only. Altogether about 22,000 clones are present, approximately 89% being singletons, with the ten largest covering around 5.7%. Regarding this clone: Its cognate antigen is unknown.

The TCR originated in a woman between 35 and 50 years old with glioma. The sample was PBMCs, taken from a glioma patient whose treatment included an IDH1 peptide vaccine.

The CDR3 reads CAWSGVSAYEQYF. The DNA of the CDR3 is TGTGCCTGGAGTGGCGTCAGCGCCTACGAGCAGTACTTC. The chain carries TRBV30 and TRBJ2-7; no definite D call. The CDR3 covers 13 residues. CDR1 GTSNPN and CDR2 SVGIG come from the germline V gene (reference sequence). V lost 1 base to trimming and J lost 2 bases, with 9 bases between them.